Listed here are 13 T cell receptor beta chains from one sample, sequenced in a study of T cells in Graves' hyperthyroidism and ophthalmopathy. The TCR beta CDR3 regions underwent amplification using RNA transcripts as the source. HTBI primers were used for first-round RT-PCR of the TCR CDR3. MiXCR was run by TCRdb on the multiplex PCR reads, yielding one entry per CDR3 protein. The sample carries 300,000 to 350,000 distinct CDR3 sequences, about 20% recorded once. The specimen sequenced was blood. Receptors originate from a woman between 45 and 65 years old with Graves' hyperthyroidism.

In DNA form, the CDR3 reads TGCGCCAGCAGTTCGGACAGGGGATGGGGCTACACCTTC. Encoded protein: CASSSDRGWGYTF. The chain couples TRBV5-1 to TRBJ1-2, with 9 nucleotides matching TRBD1. CDR3 length: 13 amino acids. V was pared by 5 bases and J by 8 bases, with 7 bases of the junction left unmatched. Germline lookup yields CDR1 SGHRS and CDR2 YFSETQ.

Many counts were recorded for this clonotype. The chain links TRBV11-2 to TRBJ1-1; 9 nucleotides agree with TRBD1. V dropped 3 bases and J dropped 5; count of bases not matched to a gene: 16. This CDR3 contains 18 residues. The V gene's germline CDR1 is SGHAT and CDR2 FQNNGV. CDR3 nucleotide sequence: TGTGCCAGCAGCTTCCCCCCGGGGACAGGGACGATCGGGACTGAAGCTTTCTTT. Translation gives CASSFPPGTGTIGTEAFF.

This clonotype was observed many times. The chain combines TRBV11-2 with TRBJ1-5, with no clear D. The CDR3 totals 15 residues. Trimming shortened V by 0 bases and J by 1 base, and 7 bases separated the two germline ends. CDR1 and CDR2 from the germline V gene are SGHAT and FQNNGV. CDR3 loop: CASSLDSSSNQPQHF. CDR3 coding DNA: TGTGCCAGCAGCTTAGACAGCTCAAGCAATCAGCCCCAGCATTTT. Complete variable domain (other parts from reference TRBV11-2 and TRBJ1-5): EAGVAQSPRYKIIEKRQSVAFWCNPISGHATLYWYQQILGQGPKLLIQFQNNGVVDDSQLPKDRFSAERLKGVDSTLKIQPAKLEDSAVYLCASSLDSSSNQPQHFGDGTRLSIL.

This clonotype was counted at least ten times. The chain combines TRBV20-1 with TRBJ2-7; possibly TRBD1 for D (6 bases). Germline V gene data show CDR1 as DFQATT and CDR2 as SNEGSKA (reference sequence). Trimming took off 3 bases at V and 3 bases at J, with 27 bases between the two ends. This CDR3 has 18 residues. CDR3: CSARGKPGHRGRGYEQYV. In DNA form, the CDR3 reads TGCAGTGCTAGGGGCAAACCGGGACACCGGGGTAGAGGCTACGAGCAGTACGTC.

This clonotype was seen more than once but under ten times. CDR3 sequence reads: CASSQGGSGGYTF. Here the CDR3 DNA reads TGCGCCAGCAGCCAAGGGGGGTCAGGGGGCTACACCTTC. The chain uses TRBV5-1 and TRBJ1-2; D is perhaps TRBD1 (6 bases). The V gene's germline CDR1 is SGHRS and CDR2 YFSETQ. There are 13 residues in the CDR3. V lost 4 bases and J lost 8, with 15 bases in between.

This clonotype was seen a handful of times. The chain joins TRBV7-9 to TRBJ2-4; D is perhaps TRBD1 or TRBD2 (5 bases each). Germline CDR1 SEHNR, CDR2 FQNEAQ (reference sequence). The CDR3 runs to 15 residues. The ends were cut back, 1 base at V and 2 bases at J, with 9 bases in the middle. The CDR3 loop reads CASSLGTGPKNIQYF. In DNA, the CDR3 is TGTGCCAGCAGCTTAGGGACGGGGCCCAAAAACATTCAGTACTTC.

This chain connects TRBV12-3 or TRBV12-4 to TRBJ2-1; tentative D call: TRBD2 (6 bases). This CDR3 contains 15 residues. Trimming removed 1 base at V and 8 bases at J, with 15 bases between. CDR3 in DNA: TGTGCCAGCAGTTTAGGTGGGGGGACCATCGATGAGCAGTTCTTC. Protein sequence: CASSLGGGTIDEQFF.

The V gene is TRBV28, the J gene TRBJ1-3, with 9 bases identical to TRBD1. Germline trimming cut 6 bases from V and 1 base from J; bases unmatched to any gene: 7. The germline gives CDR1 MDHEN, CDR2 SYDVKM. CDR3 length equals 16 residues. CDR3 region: CASSRGDRVSGNTIYF. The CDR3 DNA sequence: TGTGCCAGCAGCCGAGGGGACAGGGTTTCTGGAAACACCATATATTTT.

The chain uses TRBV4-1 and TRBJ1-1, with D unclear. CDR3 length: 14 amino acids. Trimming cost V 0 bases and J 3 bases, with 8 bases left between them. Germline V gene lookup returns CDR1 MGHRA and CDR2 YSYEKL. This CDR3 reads CASSQEVLDTEAFF. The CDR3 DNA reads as TGCGCCAGCAGCCAAGAGGTTCTGGACACTGAAGCTTTCTTT.

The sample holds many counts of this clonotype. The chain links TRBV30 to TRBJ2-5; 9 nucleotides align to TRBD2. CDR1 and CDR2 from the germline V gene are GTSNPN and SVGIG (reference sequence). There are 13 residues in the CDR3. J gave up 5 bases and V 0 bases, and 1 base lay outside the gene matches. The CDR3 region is CAWSVAGGETQYF. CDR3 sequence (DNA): TGTGCCTGGAGTGTAGCGGGAGGCGAGACCCAGTACTTC. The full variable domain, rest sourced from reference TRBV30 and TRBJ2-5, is SQTIHQWPATLVQPVGSPLSLECTVEGTSNPNLYWYRQAAGRGLQLLFYSVGIGQISSEVPQNLSASRPQDRQFILSSKKLLLSDSGFYLCAWSVAGGETQYFGPGTRLLVL.

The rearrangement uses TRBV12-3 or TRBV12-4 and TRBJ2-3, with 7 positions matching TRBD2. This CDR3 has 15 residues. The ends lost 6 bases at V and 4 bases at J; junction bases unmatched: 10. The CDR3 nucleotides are TGTGCCAGCAGCCCAGTCTATGGGGGGGCAGATACGCAGTATTTT. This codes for CASSPVYGGADTQYF.

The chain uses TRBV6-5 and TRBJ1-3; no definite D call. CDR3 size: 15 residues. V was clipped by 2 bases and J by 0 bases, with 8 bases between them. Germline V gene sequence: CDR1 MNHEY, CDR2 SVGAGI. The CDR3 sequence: CASSYARASGNTIYF. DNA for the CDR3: TGTGCCAGCAGTTACGCGAGGGCCTCTGGAAACACCATATATTTT.

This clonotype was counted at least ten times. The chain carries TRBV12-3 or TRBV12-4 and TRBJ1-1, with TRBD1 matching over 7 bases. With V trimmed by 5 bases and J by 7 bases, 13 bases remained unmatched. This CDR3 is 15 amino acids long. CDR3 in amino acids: CASSTRATGRNEAFF. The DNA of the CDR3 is TGTGCCAGCAGTACTCGGGCGACAGGGCGCAATGAAGCTTTCTTT.